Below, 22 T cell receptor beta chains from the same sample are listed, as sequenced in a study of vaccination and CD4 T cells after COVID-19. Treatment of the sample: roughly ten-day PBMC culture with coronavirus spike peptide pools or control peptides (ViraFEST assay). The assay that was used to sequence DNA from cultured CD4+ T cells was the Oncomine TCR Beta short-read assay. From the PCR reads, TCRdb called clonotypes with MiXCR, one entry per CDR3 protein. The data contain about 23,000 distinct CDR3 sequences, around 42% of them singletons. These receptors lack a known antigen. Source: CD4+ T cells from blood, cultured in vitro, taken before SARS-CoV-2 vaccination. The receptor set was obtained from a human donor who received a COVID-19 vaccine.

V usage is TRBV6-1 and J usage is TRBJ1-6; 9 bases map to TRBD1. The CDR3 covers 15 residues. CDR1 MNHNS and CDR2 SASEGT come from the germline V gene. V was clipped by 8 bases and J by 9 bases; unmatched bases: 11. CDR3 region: CASRYRDREISPLHF. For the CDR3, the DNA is TGTGCCAGCCGCTACCGGGACAGGGAAATTTCACCCCTCCACTTT.

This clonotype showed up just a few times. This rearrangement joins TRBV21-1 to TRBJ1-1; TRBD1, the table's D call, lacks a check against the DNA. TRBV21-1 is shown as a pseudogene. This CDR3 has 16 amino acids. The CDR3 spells CASSKALGTGNTEAFF. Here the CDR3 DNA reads TGTGCCAGCAGCAAAGCCCTTGGGACGGGGAACACTGAAGCTTTCTTT.

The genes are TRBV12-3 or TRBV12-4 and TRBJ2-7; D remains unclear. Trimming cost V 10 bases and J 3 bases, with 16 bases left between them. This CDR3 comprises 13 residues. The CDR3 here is CATPGERLYEQYF. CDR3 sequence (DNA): TGTGCCACCCCCGGAGAGCGCCTCTACGAGCAGTACTTC.

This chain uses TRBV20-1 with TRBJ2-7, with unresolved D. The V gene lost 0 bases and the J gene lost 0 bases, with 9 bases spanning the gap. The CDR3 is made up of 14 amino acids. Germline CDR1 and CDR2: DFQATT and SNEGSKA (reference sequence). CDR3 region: CSARDGRSSYEQYF. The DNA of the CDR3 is TGCAGTGCTAGAGATGGACGGAGCTCCTACGAGCAGTACTTC.

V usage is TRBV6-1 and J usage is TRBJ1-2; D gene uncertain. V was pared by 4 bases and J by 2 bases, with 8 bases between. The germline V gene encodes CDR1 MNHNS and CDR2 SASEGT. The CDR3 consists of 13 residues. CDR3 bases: TGTGCCAGCAGTGCAGTTCTGAACTATGGCTACACCTTC. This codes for CASSAVLNYGYTF.

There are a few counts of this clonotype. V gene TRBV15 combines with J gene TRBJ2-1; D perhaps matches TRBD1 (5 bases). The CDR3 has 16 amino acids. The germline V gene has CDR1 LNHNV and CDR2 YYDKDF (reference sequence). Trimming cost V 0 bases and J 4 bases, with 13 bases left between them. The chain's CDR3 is CATSRDRTNVYNEQFF. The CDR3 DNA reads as TGTGCCACCAGCAGAGACCGGACAAATGTATACAATGAGCAGTTCTTC.

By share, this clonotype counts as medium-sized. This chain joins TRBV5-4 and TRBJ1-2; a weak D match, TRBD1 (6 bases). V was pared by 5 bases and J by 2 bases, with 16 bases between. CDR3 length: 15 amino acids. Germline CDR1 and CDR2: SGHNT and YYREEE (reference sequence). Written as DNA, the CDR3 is TGTGCCAGCAGACCTACACCCACAGGGAACTATGGCTACACCTTC. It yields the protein CASRPTPTGNYGYTF.

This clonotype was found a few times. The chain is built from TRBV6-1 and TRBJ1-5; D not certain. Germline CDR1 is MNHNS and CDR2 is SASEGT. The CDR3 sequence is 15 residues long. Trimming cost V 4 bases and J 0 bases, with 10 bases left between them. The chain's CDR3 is CASSVTTYSNQPQHF. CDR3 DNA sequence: TGTGCCAGCAGTGTTACAACTTATAGCAATCAGCCCCAGCATTTT.

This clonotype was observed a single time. The DNA of the CDR3 is TGCAGTGCTAGCGGGGGGGGCACAGATACGCAGTATTTT. It translates to CSASGGGTDTQYF. This rearrangement joins TRBV20-1 to TRBJ2-3; 8 nucleotides agree with TRBD2. Losses at the gene ends were 3 bases for V and 1 base for J; bases not matched to a gene: 0. The germline V gene encodes CDR1 DFQATT and CDR2 SNEGSKA (reference sequence). The CDR3 extends over 13 amino acids.

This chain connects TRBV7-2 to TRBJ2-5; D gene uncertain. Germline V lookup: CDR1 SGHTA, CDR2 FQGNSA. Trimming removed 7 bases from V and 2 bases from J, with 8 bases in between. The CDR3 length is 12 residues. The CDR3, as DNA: TGTGCCAGCAATAAACCGCAAGAGACCCAGTACTTC. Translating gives CASNKPQETQYF.

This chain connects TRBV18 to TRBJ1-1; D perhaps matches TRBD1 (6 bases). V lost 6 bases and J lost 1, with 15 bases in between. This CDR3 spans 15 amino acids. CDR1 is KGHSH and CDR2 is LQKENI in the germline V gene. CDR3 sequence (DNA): TGTGCCAGCTCGACCCGCTTACAGGGGAACACTGAAGCTTTCTTT. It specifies CASSTRLQGNTEAFF. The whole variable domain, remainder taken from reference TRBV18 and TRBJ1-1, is NAGVMQNPRHLVRRRGQEARLRCSPMKGHSHVYWYRQLPEEGLKFMVYLQKENIIDESGMPKERFSAEFPKEGPSILRIQQVVRGDSAAYFCASSTRLQGNTEAFFGQGTRLTVV.

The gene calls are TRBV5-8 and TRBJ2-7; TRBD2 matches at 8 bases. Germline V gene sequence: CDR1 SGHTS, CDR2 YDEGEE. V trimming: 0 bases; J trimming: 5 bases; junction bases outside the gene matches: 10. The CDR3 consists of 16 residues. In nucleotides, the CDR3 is TGTGCCAGCAGCTTGGAAGTACAGCGGGGGCGGAACGAGCAGTACTTC. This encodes CASSLEVQRGRNEQYF.

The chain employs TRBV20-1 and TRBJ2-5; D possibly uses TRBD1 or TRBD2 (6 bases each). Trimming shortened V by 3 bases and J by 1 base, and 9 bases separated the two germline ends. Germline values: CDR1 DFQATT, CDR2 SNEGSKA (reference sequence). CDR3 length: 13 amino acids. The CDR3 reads CSASGGIQETQYF. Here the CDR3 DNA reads TGCAGTGCTAGCGGGGGCATCCAAGAGACCCAGTACTTC.

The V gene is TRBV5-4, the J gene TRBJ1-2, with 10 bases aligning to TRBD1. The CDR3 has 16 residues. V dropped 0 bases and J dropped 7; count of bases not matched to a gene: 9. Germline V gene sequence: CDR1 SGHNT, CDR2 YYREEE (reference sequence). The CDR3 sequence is CASSLGARTGGSGYTF. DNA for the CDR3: TGTGCCAGCAGCTTGGGGGCGAGGACAGGGGGTAGTGGCTACACCTTC.

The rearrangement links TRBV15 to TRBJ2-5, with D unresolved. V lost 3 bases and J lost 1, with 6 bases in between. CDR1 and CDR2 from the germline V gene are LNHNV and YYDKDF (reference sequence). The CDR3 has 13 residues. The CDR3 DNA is TGTGCCACCAGCAGGGTCCTCCAAGAGACCCAGTACTTC. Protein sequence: CATSRVLQETQYF.

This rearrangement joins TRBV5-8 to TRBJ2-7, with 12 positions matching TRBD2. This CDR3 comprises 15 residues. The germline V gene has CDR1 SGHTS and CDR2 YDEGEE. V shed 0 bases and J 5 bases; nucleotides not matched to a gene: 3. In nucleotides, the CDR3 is TGTGCCAGCAGCTTGGGGACTAGCGGGGCCCACGAGCAGTACTTC. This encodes CASSLGTSGAHEQYF.

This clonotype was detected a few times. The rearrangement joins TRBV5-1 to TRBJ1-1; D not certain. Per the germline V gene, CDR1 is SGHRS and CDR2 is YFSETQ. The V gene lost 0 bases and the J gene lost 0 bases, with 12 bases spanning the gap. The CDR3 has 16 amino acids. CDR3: CASSLGHRTVNTEAFF. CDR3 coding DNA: TGCGCCAGCAGCTTGGGACACCGGACGGTGAACACTGAAGCTTTCTTT.

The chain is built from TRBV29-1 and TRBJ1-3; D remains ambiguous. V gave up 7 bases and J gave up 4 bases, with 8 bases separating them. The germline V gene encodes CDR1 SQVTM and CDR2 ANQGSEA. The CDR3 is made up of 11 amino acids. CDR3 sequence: CSGRAGNTIYF. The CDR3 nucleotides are TGCAGCGGCAGAGCAGGAAACACCATATATTTT.

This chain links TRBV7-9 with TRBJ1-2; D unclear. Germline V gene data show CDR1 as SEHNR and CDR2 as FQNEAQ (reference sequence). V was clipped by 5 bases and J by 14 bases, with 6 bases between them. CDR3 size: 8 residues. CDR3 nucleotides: TGTGCCAGCAGCCCCGTAACCTTC. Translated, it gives CASSPVTF.

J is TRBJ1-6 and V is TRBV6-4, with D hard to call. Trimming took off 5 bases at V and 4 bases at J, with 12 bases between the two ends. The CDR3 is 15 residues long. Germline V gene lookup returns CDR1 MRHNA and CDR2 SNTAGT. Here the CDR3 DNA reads TGTGCCAGCAGTCCCCAACCTATATATAATTCACCCCTCCACTTT. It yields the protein CASSPQPIYNSPLHF.

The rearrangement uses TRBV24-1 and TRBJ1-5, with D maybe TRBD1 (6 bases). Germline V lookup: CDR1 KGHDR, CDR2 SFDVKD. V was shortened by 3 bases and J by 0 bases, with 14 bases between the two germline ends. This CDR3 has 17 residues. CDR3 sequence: CATSDATGAYSNQPQHF. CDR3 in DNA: TGTGCCACCAGTGATGCGACAGGAGCTTATAGCAATCAGCCCCAGCATTTT.

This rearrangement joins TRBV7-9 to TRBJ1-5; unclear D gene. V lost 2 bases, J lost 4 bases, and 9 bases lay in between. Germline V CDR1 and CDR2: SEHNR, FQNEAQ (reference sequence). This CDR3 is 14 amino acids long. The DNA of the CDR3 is TGTGCCAGCAGCTTAACCGGCAGGAATCAGCCCCAGCATTTT. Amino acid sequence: CASSLTGRNQPQHF. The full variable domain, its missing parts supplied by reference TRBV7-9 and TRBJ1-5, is DTGVSQNPRHKITKRGQNVTFRCDPISEHNRLYWYRQTLGQGPEFLTYFQNEAQLEKSRLLSDRFSAERPKGSFSTLEIQRTEQGDSAMYLCASSLTGRNQPQHFGDGTRLSIL.